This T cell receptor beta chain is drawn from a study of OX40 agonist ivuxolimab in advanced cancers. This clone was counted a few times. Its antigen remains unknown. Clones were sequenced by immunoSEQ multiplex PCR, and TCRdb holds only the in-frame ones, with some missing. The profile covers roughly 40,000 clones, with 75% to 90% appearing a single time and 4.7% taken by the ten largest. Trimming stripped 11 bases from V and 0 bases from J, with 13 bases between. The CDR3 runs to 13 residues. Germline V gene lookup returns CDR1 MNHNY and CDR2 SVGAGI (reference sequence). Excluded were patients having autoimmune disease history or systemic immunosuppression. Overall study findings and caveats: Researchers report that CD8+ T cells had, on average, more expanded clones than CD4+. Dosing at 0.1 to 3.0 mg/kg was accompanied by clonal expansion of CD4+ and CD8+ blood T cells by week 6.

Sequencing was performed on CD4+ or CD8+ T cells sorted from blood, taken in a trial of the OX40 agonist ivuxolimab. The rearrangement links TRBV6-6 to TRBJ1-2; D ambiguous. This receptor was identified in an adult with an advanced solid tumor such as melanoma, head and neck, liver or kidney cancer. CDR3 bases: TGTGCCGTAAGGGAGGCAGCTAACTATGGCTACACCTTC. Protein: CAVREAANYGYTF.